The 9 T cell receptor beta chains given below trace back to one sample, sequenced in a study of blood T cell repertoires in COVID-19. Sequenced by immunoSEQ multiplex PCR; TCRdb stores in-frame clones only, minus some. The sample gives under 100,000 clones, roughly nine tenths of which show up once; roughly 3.5% is in the top ten. Sequenced input: peripheral blood. Every receptor here comes from a woman aged 70 to 79 with acute or convalescent COVID-19.

The chain carries TRBV6-1 and TRBJ1-5; 9 bases map to TRBD1. CDR1 MNHNS and CDR2 SASEGT come from the germline V gene. The CDR3 has 16 amino acids. Trimming cost V 1 base and J 2 bases; bases outside gene matches: 3. The DNA for the CDR3 is TGTGCCAGCAGTGAAGGGGGACAGGGAGGCAATCAGCCCCAGCATTTT. Residues: CASSEGGQGGNQPQHF.

The chain recombines TRBV7-9 with TRBJ1-1; D may be TRBD1 (6 bases). V lost 1 base, J lost 1 base, and 13 bases lay in between. Germline V lookup: CDR1 SEHNR, CDR2 FQNEAQ (reference sequence). The CDR3 covers 16 residues. The CDR3 loop is CASSLGTGFGNTEAFF. The CDR3 DNA reads as TGTGCCAGCAGCTTAGGAACAGGGTTCGGGAACACTGAAGCTTTCTTT.

The genes are TRBV2 and TRBJ2-3; D is perhaps TRBD2 (5 bases). Germline values: CDR1 SNHLY, CDR2 FYNNEI. There are 15 residues in the CDR3. V was cut by 6 bases and J by 2 bases, with 15 bases left in between. DNA for the CDR3: TGTGCCAGCAGGGCTCTAGCCGACCCCACAGATACGCAGTATTTT. This codes for CASRALADPTDTQYF.

This chain joins TRBV5-8 and TRBJ2-7; 8 bases are a match to TRBD1. Per the germline V gene, CDR1 is SGHTS and CDR2 is YDEGEE. The V and J ends lost 3 bases and 4 bases, in that order; junction bases with no gene match: 6. The CDR3 sequence is 14 residues long. CDR3 DNA: TGTGCCAGCAGCTGGGGGACAGGAAATTACGAGCAGTACGTC. Translating gives CASSWGTGNYEQYV.

The chain employs TRBV19 and TRBJ2-2; the D gene is possibly TRBD1 (7 bases). Germline V gene data show CDR1 as LNHDA and CDR2 as SQIVND (reference sequence). V was pared by 9 bases and J by 2 bases, with 19 bases between. The length of the CDR3 is 16 residues. The CDR3 here is CASQDPGGPNTGELFF. The CDR3 DNA reads TGTGCCAGCCAAGATCCAGGGGGGCCAAACACCGGGGAGCTGTTTTTT. Complete variable domain (other parts from reference TRBV19 and TRBJ2-2): DGGITQSPKYLFRKEGQNVTLSCEQNLNHDAMYWYRQDPGQGLRLIYYSQIVNDFQKGDIAEGYSVSREKKESFPLTVTSAQKNPTAFYLCASQDPGGPNTGELFFGEGSRLTVL.

The chain has TRBV7-9 and TRBJ2-2; tentatively, D is TRBD2 (7 bases). The CDR3 length is 17 residues. The germline V gene has CDR1 SEHNR and CDR2 FQNEAQ (reference sequence). V lost 5 bases and J 1 base, leaving 17 bases between the germline ends. CDR3 nucleotide sequence: TGTGCCAGCAGCGCACCCCGGGGGGCCCGGAACACCGGGGAGCTGTTTTTT. Its translation: CASSAPRGARNTGELFF.

The V gene is TRBV7-7, the J gene TRBJ2-2; 12 nucleotides agree with TRBD2. CDR1 and CDR2 from the germline V gene are SSHAT and FNYEAQ (reference sequence). The V gene end was trimmed by 4 bases and the J gene end by 4 bases; junction bases not matched to a gene: 1. The length of the CDR3 is 15 residues. The CDR3 nucleotides are TGTGCCAGCAGCTCGACTAGCGGGGGCACCGGGGAGCTGTTTTTT. Amino acid sequence: CASSSTSGGTGELFF. Combining the CDR3 with reference TRBV7-7 and TRBJ2-2 gives the whole variable domain GAGVSQSPRYKVTKRGQDVTLRCDPISSHATLYWYQQALGQGPEFLTYFNYEAQPDKSGLPSDRFSAERPEGSISTLTIQRTEQRDSAMYRCASSSTSGGTGELFFGEGSRLTVL.

This chain joins TRBV29-1 and TRBJ2-5; weak D call: TRBD1 (6 bases). The CDR3 has 11 residues. The germline V gene encodes CDR1 SQVTM and CDR2 ANQGSEA. V lost 8 bases, J lost 3 bases, and 10 bases lay in between. CDR3 loop: CSSGQKETQYF. CDR3 DNA sequence: TGCAGCTCCGGACAGAAAGAGACCCAGTACTTC.

V gene TRBV7-9 combines with J gene TRBJ2-7, with 11 positions matching TRBD2. Germline assignment: CDR1 SEHNR and CDR2 FQNEAQ (reference sequence). With 5 bases clipped from V and 5 bases from J, the junction kept 8 bases outside the gene matches. The CDR3 totals 15 residues. CDR3 DNA: TGTGCCAGCAGCGAGGGAGTAGCGGGAGGGGACGAGCAGTACTTC. Translated: CASSEGVAGGDEQYF.